This passage covers 30 T cell receptor beta chains from one sample sequenced in a study of shared clonotypes between healthy human individuals. Libraries were prepared by immunoSEQ multiplex PCR; TCRdb keeps only in-frame clonotypes and omits some of them. The sample carries approximately 1.4 million clones, about 98% recorded once. Sequenced material: naive CD4+ T cells sorted from blood. Sample subset: CD45RA+ positively selected. The receptors derive from a man aged 25-45 years in good health.

The chain uses TRBV30 and TRBJ2-1; 8 nucleotides agree with TRBD2. The germline gives CDR1 GTSNPN, CDR2 SVGIG (reference sequence). CDR3 length equals 14 residues. Trimming took 8 bases from V and 6 from J; bases not matched to a gene: 12. The CDR3 region has the DNA TGTGCCCTCGCCGGTCAGCGGGAGTTCAATGAGCAGTTCTTC. Its protein is CALAGQREFNEQFF.

The CDR3 sequence is CASSEIHGQALTPQHF. CDR3 DNA: TGTGCCAGCAGCGAAATCCATGGACAGGCGCTCACGCCCCAGCATTTT. The gene calls are TRBV4-2 and TRBJ1-5; 7 nucleotides agree with TRBD1. From germline, CDR1 is LGHNA and CDR2 YNFKEQ. This CDR3 comprises 16 residues. V dropped 5 bases and J dropped 9; count of bases not matched to a gene: 16.

The rearrangement uses TRBV10-3 and TRBJ1-1; D may be TRBD1 (6 bases). The ends were cut back, 10 bases at V and 1 base at J, with 13 bases in the middle. The germline gives CDR1 ENHRY, CDR2 SYGVKD. The CDR3 loop spans 13 amino acids. The CDR3, as DNA: TGTGCCACGGGTTGGGGGGCGAACACTGAAGCTTTCTTT. It encodes CATGWGANTEAFF.

This chain uses TRBV9 with TRBJ2-2; D is undetermined. Trimming took 0 bases from V and 7 from J, leaving 10 bases between them. The CDR3 runs to 14 residues. Germline assignment: CDR1 SGDLS and CDR2 YYNGEE. The CDR3 sequence is CASSVAEGVGELFF. The CDR3 nucleotides read TGTGCCAGCAGCGTAGCTGAAGGAGTCGGGGAGCTGTTTTTT.

The chain recombines TRBV5-1 with TRBJ1-2; D ambiguous. Germline V gives CDR1 SGHRS, CDR2 YFSETQ. V lost 0 bases and J 4 bases, leaving 16 bases between the germline ends. The length of the CDR3 is 16 residues. In DNA, the CDR3 is TGCGCCAGCAGCTTGGTATCGGGTGCTGTGCTCTATGGCTACACCTTC. It specifies CASSLVSGAVLYGYTF.

The rearrangement links TRBV7-2 to TRBJ1-1; D remains unclear. The CDR3 length is 14 residues. The germline CDR1 and CDR2 sequences are SGHTA and FQGNSA. V was cut by 8 bases and J by 3 bases, with 16 bases left in between. The CDR3 coding sequence is TGTGCCAGCTCGAGGGCAGCAGTGGACACTGAAGCTTTCTTT. Residues: CASSRAAVDTEAFF.

The rearrangement uses TRBV18 and TRBJ1-3; the D is unclear. CDR3 length: 16 residues. Germline lookup yields CDR1 KGHSH and CDR2 LQKENI. Trimming shortened V by 3 bases and J by 2 bases, and 14 bases separated the two germline ends. This CDR3 reads CASSPLGVRPGNTIYF. In DNA, the CDR3 is TGTGCCAGCTCACCGCTTGGTGTCAGACCTGGAAACACCATATATTTT.

V and J are TRBV11-2 and TRBJ2-1; TRBD2 matches at 9 bases. The junction had 6 bases not matched to a gene; V was cut back by 5 bases and J by 7 bases. CDR3 length equals 14 residues. Germline V gene sequence: CDR1 SGHAT, CDR2 FQNNGV. CDR3 sequence reads: CASSTRLAGNEQFF. The CDR3 DNA follows: TGTGCCAGCAGCACTAGGCTAGCGGGAAATGAGCAGTTCTTC.

This chain joins TRBV4-1 and TRBJ2-3; D is unclear. CDR1 MGHRA and CDR2 YSYEKL come from the germline V gene. Between the trimmed V and J ends, which lost 0 bases and 1 base, there was a span of 8 bases. The CDR3 length is 15 residues. This chain's CDR3 is CASSQEDPRTDTQYF. CDR3 DNA sequence: TGCGCCAGCAGCCAAGAAGACCCCCGCACAGATACGCAGTATTTT.

This chain joins TRBV29-1 and TRBJ2-5; D unresolved. V lost 4 bases and J 2 bases, leaving 11 bases between the germline ends. CDR1 and CDR2 from the germline V gene are SQVTM and ANQGSEA. The CDR3 contains 13 residues. Here the CDR3 reads CSVAAQVQETQYF. The CDR3 nucleotides are TGCAGCGTTGCAGCGCAAGTACAAGAGACCCAGTACTTC.

V is TRBV5-6 and J is TRBJ2-1, with D uncertain. This CDR3 comprises 14 residues. Germline CDR1 SGHDT, CDR2 YYEEEE. Deletions cut 1 base from V and 0 bases from J, with 5 bases between. The CDR3, as DNA: TGTGCCAGCAGCTTGTATTCCTCCTACAATGAGCAGTTCTTC. As protein: CASSLYSSYNEQFF.

The V gene is TRBV29-1, the J gene TRBJ2-7, with 8 bases lining up with TRBD1. V was pared by 2 bases and J by 2 bases, with 8 bases of the junction left unmatched. Germline assignment: CDR1 SQVTM and CDR2 ANQGSEA. The CDR3 sequence is 15 residues long. The CDR3 bases are TGCAGCGTTGAACATGCGGGGACAGGCACCTACGAGCAGTACTTC. Its translation: CSVEHAGTGTYEQYF.

The chain couples TRBV15 to TRBJ2-5; the D gene is possibly TRBD1 (5 bases). The CDR3 runs to 14 residues. Per the germline V gene, CDR1 is LNHNV and CDR2 is YYDKDF (reference sequence). Trimming removed 9 bases at V and 5 bases at J, with 19 bases between. The CDR3 loop reads CATGRGRAGETQYF. CDR3 in DNA: TGTGCCACAGGCAGAGGCAGGGCAGGGGAGACCCAGTACTTC.

V is TRBV23-1 and J is TRBJ1-5; D gene ambiguous. TRBV23-1 belongs to the ORF category, with a function that is uncertain. V was trimmed by 4 bases and J by 4 bases, leaving 11 bases between them. This CDR3 is 14 amino acids long. CDR3 DNA: TGCGCCAGCAGTCTTGGAAGTGGAAATCAGCCCCAGCATTTT. It codes for CASSLGSGNQPQHF.

CDR3 in amino acids: CAISVATGYEQYF. DNA for the CDR3: TGTGCCATCAGTGTGGCAACCGGGTACGAGCAGTACTTC. The chain carries TRBV10-3 and TRBJ2-7; unclear D gene. In germline, CDR1 is ENHRY, CDR2 SYGVKD. The CDR3 has 13 amino acids. The V gene lost 4 bases and the J gene lost 4 bases, with 11 bases spanning the gap.

The rearrangement links TRBV5-4 to TRBJ1-2; TRBD1 matches at 9 bases. The CDR3 sequence is 14 residues long. V lost 5 bases to trimming and J lost 5 bases; unmatched junction nucleotides: 7. Per the germline V gene, CDR1 is SGHNT and CDR2 is YYREEE (reference sequence). This CDR3 reads CASSPTGGAYGYTF. CDR3 in DNA: TGTGCCAGCAGTCCTACAGGGGGCGCATATGGCTACACCTTC.

V usage is TRBV29-1 and J usage is TRBJ1-5; D gene uncertain. V lost 4 bases and J 1 base, leaving 14 bases between the germline ends. Germline V gene lookup returns CDR1 SQVTM and CDR2 ANQGSEA. This CDR3 is built from 15 residues. In nucleotides, the CDR3 is TGCAGCGTTGGCGGTGTTCAAGGCAGCAATCAGCCCCAGCATTTT. It is translated as CSVGGVQGSNQPQHF.

Comments on this clone: The same CDR3 can be traced to other DNA sequences in this sample. The CDR3 loop reads CATSRDRGGNYGYTF. CDR3 in DNA: TGTGCCACCAGCAGAGATCGGGGCGGGAACTATGGCTACACCTTC. The chain carries TRBV15 and TRBJ1-2; the D gene is possibly TRBD1 (5 bases). Per germline, CDR1 LNHNV and CDR2 YYDKDF (reference sequence). The length of the CDR3 is 15 residues. Trimming cost V 0 bases and J 2 bases, with 10 bases left between them.

The chain joins TRBV4-1 to TRBJ2-7, with 8 bases aligning to TRBD2. Trimming at V came to 2 bases and at J to 3 bases, leaving 6 bases not matched to a gene. This CDR3 is built from 15 residues. Germline V gene data show CDR1 as MGHRA and CDR2 as YSYEKL. This CDR3 reads CASSQMSGRIYEQYF. The CDR3 DNA follows: TGCGCCAGCAGCCAAATGAGCGGGAGAATCTACGAGCAGTACTTC.

This clone is a singleton in its sample. V usage is TRBV5-6 and J usage is TRBJ2-7, with D unclear. The CDR3 extends over 12 amino acids. Germline CDR1 SGHDT, CDR2 YYEEEE. V was trimmed by 4 bases and J by 2 bases, leaving 7 bases between them. This CDR3 is CASSVLAYEQYF. In DNA, the CDR3 is TGTGCCAGCAGCGTTCTCGCCTACGAGCAGTACTTC.

The chain couples TRBV6-5 to TRBJ2-1; 12 nucleotides align to TRBD1. The germline V gene has CDR1 MNHEY and CDR2 SVGAGI. CDR3 size: 14 residues. The ends lost 6 bases at V and 9 bases at J; junction bases unmatched: 6. The CDR3 nucleotides read TGTGCCAGCAGCCCGGGACAGGGGGCTCTTGAGCAGTTCTTC. Amino acid sequence: CASSPGQGALEQFF.

The chain links TRBV10-1 to TRBJ2-2; tentative D call: TRBD1 (5 bases). Germline-derived CDR1 and CDR2 are WNHNN and SYGVQD (reference sequence). The CDR3 spans 13 residues. V lost 6 bases and J 2 bases, leaving 7 bases between the germline ends. In DNA, the CDR3 is TGCGCCAGCAGACAGGCCAACACCGGGGAGCTGTTTTTT. It translates to CASRQANTGELFF.

The J gene is TRBJ2-1, the V gene TRBV7-2; 7 nucleotides agree with TRBD2. V gave up 4 bases and J gave up 2 bases; unmatched junction bases: 5. This CDR3 spans 15 amino acids. The germline V gene encodes CDR1 SGHTA and CDR2 FQGNSA. The CDR3 DNA reads as TGTGCCAGCAGCTACCAGGGAGGGGCCTACAATGAGCAGTTCTTC. This codes for CASSYQGGAYNEQFF.

This clone showed up just once. The genes are TRBV30 and TRBJ1-2; D gene uncertain. The CDR3 has 13 residues. Germline V lookup: CDR1 GTSNPN, CDR2 SVGIG (reference sequence). Trimming removed 0 bases at V and 0 bases at J, with 5 bases between. CDR3 coding DNA: TGTGCCTGGAGTGTACGATCTAACTATGGCTACACCTTC. Translated: CAWSVRSNYGYTF. The complete variable domain, with remaining parts taken from reference TRBV30 and TRBJ1-2, reads SQTIHQWPATLVQPVGSPLSLECTVEGTSNPNLYWYRQAAGRGLQLLFYSVGIGQISSEVPQNLSASRPQDRQFILSSKKLLLSDSGFYLCAWSVRSNYGYTFGSGTRLTVV.

The chain recombines TRBV15 with TRBJ2-1; D perhaps matches TRBD2 (6 bases). The CDR3 covers 14 residues. Between the trimmed V and J ends, which lost 0 bases and 10 bases, there was a span of 13 bases. Germline-derived CDR1 and CDR2 are LNHNV and YYDKDF (reference sequence). CDR3 coding DNA: TGTGCCACCAGCAGAGATCGGGTAGGAGGGGAGCAGTTCTTC. Amino acid sequence: CATSRDRVGGEQFF. The entire variable domain, with the rest obtained from reference TRBV15 and TRBJ2-1, is as follows: DAMVIQNPRYQVTQFGKPVTLSCSQTLNHNVMYWYQQKSSQAPKLLFHYYDKDFNNEADTPDNFQSRRPNTSFCFLDIRSPGLGDTAMYLCATSRDRVGGEQFFGPGTRLTVL.

The genes are TRBV9 and TRBJ2-7; 14 bases map to TRBD2. The trim removed 4 bases at V and 7 bases at J, leaving 13 bases unmatched. The germline gives CDR1 SGDLS, CDR2 YYNGEE. The CDR3 spans 17 residues. The chain's CDR3 is CASSPPGLAGVLVEQYF. CDR3 coding DNA: TGTGCCAGCAGCCCACCGGGACTAGCGGGAGTTTTGGTTGAGCAGTACTTC.

This chain links TRBV10-3 with TRBJ2-2; 7 nucleotides agree with TRBD2. V dropped 8 bases and J dropped 2; count of bases not matched to a gene: 5. Germline V CDR1 and CDR2: ENHRY, SYGVKD. The CDR3 runs to 14 residues. In nucleotides, the CDR3 is TGTGCCATCGGGAGGGTAACTAACACCGGGGAGCTGTTTTTT. Amino acids: CAIGRVTNTGELFF.

As for this clone: Additional DNA sequences in this sample encode the identical CDR3. V usage is TRBV9 and J usage is TRBJ1-5; 7 positions match TRBD1. Germline loops: CDR1 SGDLS, CDR2 YYNGEE. The trim removed 0 bases at V and 1 base at J, leaving 1 base unmatched. The CDR3 runs to 15 residues. In DNA, the CDR3 is TGTGCCAGCAGCGTAGGACAGGGAAGCAATCAGCCCCAGCATTTT. Its translation is CASSVGQGSNQPQHF.

This chain joins TRBV30 and TRBJ2-5; D gene unclear. Germline V gene sequence: CDR1 GTSNPN, CDR2 SVGIG (reference sequence). V was trimmed by 2 bases and J by 5 bases, leaving 12 bases between them. The CDR3 extends over 13 amino acids. The CDR3, as DNA: TGTGCCTGGAGTACACAGCTAAGGGAGACCCAGTACTTC. Translating gives CAWSTQLRETQYF.

The chain employs TRBV28 and TRBJ2-7; D gene unclear. Trimming removed 4 bases at V and 3 bases at J, with 7 bases between. Germline V CDR1 and CDR2: MDHEN, SYDVKM. This CDR3 has 12 residues. The CDR3 loop reads CASSYGGYEQYF. The CDR3 DNA reads as TGTGCCAGCAGTTATGGCGGCTACGAGCAGTACTTC.